This section outlines one T cell receptor (beta chain) sequence together with its context. This clonotype was detected many times. Its recognized antigen is unknown. No quality values exist for individual bases; no much larger clone is one base distant. The V end loses 4 bases and the J end loses 0 bases, and a stretch of 13 bases separates them. Reading the germline V gene gives CDR1 SGHRS and CDR2 YFSETQ. The CDR3 starts with the cysteine, ends with the phenylalanine, and has 15 residues. Only the CDR3 region is kept as DNA, spanning 45 bases read in frame from base 1. For repertoire sequencing, TCR beta CDR3 regions were amplified from RNA transcripts. The first round was an RT-PCR using HTBI primers with the Qiagen OneStep RT-PCR kit, and this first round was followed by a second-round multiplex PCR, then size selection and purification. The libraries underwent paired-end sequencing with 100 bp reads on an Illumina HiSeq2000. In the source study's methods: Reads were processed with SOAPnuke, discarding reads with adapters, uncalled bases, mean Phred below 15, or no exact constant-primer or identifier match. COPE v1.2.5 was used to merge the high-quality paired reads. Unique nucleotide sequences were defined as clonotypes and aligned to IMGT TRB V, D and J references using MiTCR v1.1. The analysis was limited to V-J combinations with a frequency above 0.0001, which together covered approximately 99% of repertoires. For each V-J combination, a TCR clonal expansion and chaos score was defined as the ratio of F50 clonal expansion to chaos observed in the TCRdist matrix. Welch's t-statistics and random forest were used to reduce the features to about a dozen V-J combinations, which were then used as input to a naive Bayes classifier. The Morisita-Horn index was used to measure how similar the thyroid and blood repertoires were. TCRdb reprocessed the public reads (quality trimming at Q25 with fastp, clone calling with MiXCR) and kept in-frame beta chains. Identical CDR3 protein sequences are pooled into one entry, listed with their most common genes and DNA. V and J calls and clone size were set by TCRdb, not the authors. Across this sample there are around 470,000 distinct CDR3 sequences, with about an eighth seen only once. The ten largest clones add up to roughly 10% of the sample.

These data come from a study of Graves' ophthalmopathy and Graves' hyperthyroidism listed by TCRdb under 2018. As for the study more broadly: Peripheral blood was collected at initial diagnosis, before any treatment. Once sampling was done, hyperthyroidism patients were given methimazole at a starting dose of 30 mg daily, while ophthalmopathy patients were given high-dose intravenous methylprednisolone. The independent validation cohort included under 20 hyperthyroidism patients plus 17 patients who later progressed from hyperthyroidism to ophthalmopathy. T-cell repertoires of thyroid tissue and blood were compared in about 6 hyperthyroidism patients. A discovery set of 100 patients (43 ophthalmopathy, about 58 stable hyperthyroidism) was enrolled to explore V-J signatures distinguishing ophthalmopathy from hyperthyroidism. The study used signatures of the TCR beta repertoire to tell Graves' ophthalmopathy apart from Graves' hyperthyroidism and to predict which patients would progress to ophthalmopathy. In total, 135 blood samples were TCR-sequenced: approximately 42 ophthalmopathy, some 72 hyperthyroidism and roughly 17 hyperthyroidism-to-ophthalmopathy patients. The 100 discovery patients were randomly divided into training and test sets at a 7:3 ratio.

General conclusions and limits of the study: Most expanded thyroid clonotypes with a frequency above 0.001 also appeared in blood, which suggests that blood repertoires may reflect the immune response in the thyroid. The 13-signature model separated ophthalmopathy from stable hyperthyroidism with 85% to 90% sensitivity and about 81% specificity in cross-validation, and 80%/75% in the test set. In validation, the model predicted ophthalmopathy progression with about 71% sensitivity and roughly 72% specificity; some 13 predicted patients were CT-confirmed with GO in a median of approximately six months. No statistical method was used to set the sample size in advance, and the investigators knew which group each participant was assigned to.

The ophthalmopathy patients had moderately to severely active disease, with a Clinical Activity Score of 3 or higher, a NOSPECS grade of 4 or higher, and a disease duration of less than 3 months. Patients with other autoimmune diseases, uncontrolled infections, pregnancy or lactation were excluded from the study. Diagnosis relied on clinical symptoms, serum thyroxine, TRAb, thyroid ultrasound and orbital computed tomography. Using Ficoll-Paque density gradient centrifugation, PBMCs were isolated from 10 ml of fresh peripheral blood. Trizol reagent was used to extract the total RNA, and its quality was then checked on an Agilent 2100 Bioanalyzer.

The TCR comes from a woman under 40 with Graves' ophthalmopathy. Donor details come from another sample of the same person, matched by shared clones. The chain employs TRBV5-1 and TRBJ1-1; perhaps TRBD1 is the D gene, with 5 bases matching. Sequenced: blood. The DNA sequence is as follows: TGCGCCAGCAGCCCTGACGGGGGAATGAACACTGAAGCTTTCTTT. The encoded protein is CASSPDGGMNTEAFF. With the rest looked up from the reference TRBV5-1 and TRBJ1-1 genes rather than sequenced, the full variable domain is KAGVTQTPRYLIKTRGQQVTLSCSPISGHRSVSWYQQTPGQGLQFLFEYFSETQRNKGNFPGRFSGRQFSNSRSEMNVSTLELGDSALYLCASSPDGGMNTEAFFGQGTRLTVV.